The 9 T cell receptor beta chains below all came from one sample that was sequenced in a study of OX40 agonist ivuxolimab in advanced cancers. Generated by immunoSEQ multiplex PCR, the TCRdb table keeps only in-frame clones and is missing some. The data contain around 100,000 clones, approximately 90% of them singletons. The source was CD4+ or CD8+ T cells sorted from blood, collected in a trial of the OX40 agonist ivuxolimab. The receptors originated from an adult with an advanced solid tumor such as melanoma, head and neck, liver or kidney cancer.

The chain recombines TRBV6-6 with TRBJ2-6; D not resolved. This CDR3 is 15 amino acids long. CDR1 and CDR2 (germline): MNHNY, SVGAGI (reference sequence). The ends were cut back, 3 bases at V and 4 bases at J, with 10 bases in the middle. The CDR3 here is CASSYVPSGANVLTF. The CDR3 nucleotides read TGTGCCAGCAGTTATGTACCCTCCGGGGCCAACGTCCTGACTTTC.

V and J are TRBV6-1 and TRBJ2-7; 9 bases line up with TRBD2. The V and J ends lost 4 bases and 3 bases, in that order; junction bases with no gene match: 4. The CDR3 has 14 residues. The germline CDR1 and CDR2 sequences are MNHNS and SASEGT. CDR3 sequence: CASSAGLANYEQYF. The CDR3 DNA reads TGTGCCAGCAGTGCCGGACTAGCGAACTACGAGCAGTACTTC.

J is TRBJ1-4 and V is TRBV6-1, with D possibly matching TRBD1 (5 bases). The CDR3 covers 14 residues. V lost 4 bases, J lost 8 bases, and 14 bases lay in between. Per germline, CDR1 MNHNS and CDR2 SASEGT. CDR3 protein: CASSGGAWGEKLFF. The DNA of the CDR3 is TGTGCCAGCAGTGGAGGGGCCTGGGGAGAAAAACTGTTTTTT.

CDR3 nucleotide sequence: TGTGCCAGCAGCCAAGATAGGCTCGGCCTTGGAAACACCATATATTTT. Residues: CASSQDRLGLGNTIYF. V usage is TRBV4-2 and J usage is TRBJ1-3; D is unclear. Germline V gives CDR1 LGHNA, CDR2 YNFKEQ. This CDR3 is 16 amino acids long. With 0 bases removed from V and 3 bases from J, the gap between germline ends came to 12 bases.

V is TRBV6-5 and J is TRBJ1-2; a possible D gene is TRBD1 (5 bases). The CDR3 consists of 13 residues. Trimming removed 2 bases from V and 5 bases from J, with 9 bases in between. Germline-derived CDR1 and CDR2 are MNHEY and SVGAGI. CDR3 amino acids: CASSYRQKYGYTF. Written as DNA, the CDR3 is TGTGCCAGCAGTTACAGACAGAAATATGGCTACACCTTC.

The V gene is TRBV11-2, the J gene TRBJ2-5; D remains ambiguous. The germline gives CDR1 SGHAT, CDR2 FQNNGV. V gave up 2 bases and J gave up 4 bases, with 11 bases separating them. The CDR3 spans 14 residues. CDR3 region: CASSLKVFGETQYF. CDR3 DNA sequence: TGTGCCAGCAGCTTAAAGGTCTTTGGAGAGACCCAGTACTTC.

This clone occurred a few times. The chain recombines TRBV9 with TRBJ1-6; D unclear. V lost 4 bases and J lost 8, with 13 bases in between. The CDR3 spans 14 residues. CDR1 and CDR2 from the germline V gene are SGDLS and YYNGEE. The CDR3 DNA reads as TGTGCCAGCAGCCTAGCAGCGGCGGATTCACCCCTCCACTTT. Its translation is CASSLAAADSPLHF.

This chain connects TRBV11-2 to TRBJ2-1; tentatively, D is TRBD1 (6 bases). CDR3 length: 18 amino acids. V gave up 0 bases and J gave up 6 bases, with 21 bases separating them. Germline V gives CDR1 SGHAT, CDR2 FQNNGV. CDR3 loop: CASSLDVRGVKGLNEQFF. DNA for the CDR3: TGTGCCAGCAGCTTAGATGTCAGGGGAGTAAAAGGGCTCAATGAGCAGTTCTTC.

This clone was seen a handful of times. The chain recombines TRBV30 with TRBJ1-1, with 8 bases matching TRBD1. V shed 3 bases, J shed 12 bases, and the junction held 6 bases outside the gene matches. CDR3 length equals 11 residues. Germline V gene data show CDR1 as GTSNPN and CDR2 as SVGIG (reference sequence). CDR3 loop: CAWSPDRDSFF. The CDR3 nucleotides are TGTGCCTGGAGCCCGGACAGGGACTCTTTCTTT.